The sequence of this TCR beta chain was determined in a study of shared clonotypes between healthy human individuals. Whole-study context: CD4 naive and CD4 memory each took three plates per donor, while CD8 naive took two and CD8 memory one.

On sorted subsets, replicate PCRs used about 200 ng DNA, or some 27,000 T cell genomes. TCRdb's table, derived via immunoSEQ multiplex PCR, lists solely in-frame clones and lacks some. The repertoire holds approximately 1.4 million clones, with under 99% as singletons. In germline, CDR1 is SNHLY, CDR2 FYNNEI. V dropped 8 bases and J dropped 4; count of bases not matched to a gene: 14. This CDR3 comprises 16 residues. About this clone itself: Antigen: not known.

Findings and limits, study-wide: In several donors, about 5% of naive CD4 clonotypes appeared in common.

The sequenced sample was naive CD4+ T cells sorted from blood. As for subset: CD45RA+ positively selected. V is TRBV2 and J is TRBJ2-5, with 9 bases identical to TRBD2. The clonotype originates from a man aged 25 to 40 in good health. This CDR3 reads CASGRGSGSWRETQYF. The CDR3 DNA follows: TGTGCCAGCGGCCGAGGTAGCGGGAGTTGGCGAGAGACCCAGTACTTC.